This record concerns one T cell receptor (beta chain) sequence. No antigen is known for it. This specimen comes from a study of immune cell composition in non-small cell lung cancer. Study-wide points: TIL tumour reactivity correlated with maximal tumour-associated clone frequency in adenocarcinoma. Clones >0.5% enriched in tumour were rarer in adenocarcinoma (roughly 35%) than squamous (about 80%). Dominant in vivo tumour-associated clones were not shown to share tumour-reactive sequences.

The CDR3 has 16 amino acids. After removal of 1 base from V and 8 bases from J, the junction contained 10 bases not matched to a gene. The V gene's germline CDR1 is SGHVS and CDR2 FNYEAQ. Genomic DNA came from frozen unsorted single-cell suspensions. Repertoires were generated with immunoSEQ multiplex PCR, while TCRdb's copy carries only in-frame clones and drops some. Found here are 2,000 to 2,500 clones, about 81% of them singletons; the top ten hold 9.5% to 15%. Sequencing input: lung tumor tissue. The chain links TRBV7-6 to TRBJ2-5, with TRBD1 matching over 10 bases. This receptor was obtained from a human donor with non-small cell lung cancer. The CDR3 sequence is CASSLDVTGGGPTQYF. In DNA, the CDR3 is TGTGCCAGCAGCTTAGATGTGACAGGGGGCGGACCTACCCAGTACTTC. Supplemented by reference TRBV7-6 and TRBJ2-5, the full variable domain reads GAGVSQSPRYKVTKRGQDVALRCDPISGHVSLYWYRQALGQGPEFLTYFNYEAQQDKSGLPNDRFSAERPEGSISTLTIQRTEQRDSAMYRCASSLDVTGGGPTQYFGPGTRLLVL.